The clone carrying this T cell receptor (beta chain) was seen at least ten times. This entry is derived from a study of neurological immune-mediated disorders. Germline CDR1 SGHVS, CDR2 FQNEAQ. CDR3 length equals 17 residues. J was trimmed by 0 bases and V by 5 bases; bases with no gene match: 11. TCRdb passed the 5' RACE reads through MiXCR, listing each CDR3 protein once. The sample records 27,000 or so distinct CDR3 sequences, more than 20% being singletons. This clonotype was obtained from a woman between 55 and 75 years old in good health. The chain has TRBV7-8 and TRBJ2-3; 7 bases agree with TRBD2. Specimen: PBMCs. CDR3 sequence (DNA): TGTGCCAGCAGCCCTGCCCAGACTAGCCCTAGCACAGATACGCAGTATTTT. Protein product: CASSPAQTSPSTDTQYF.